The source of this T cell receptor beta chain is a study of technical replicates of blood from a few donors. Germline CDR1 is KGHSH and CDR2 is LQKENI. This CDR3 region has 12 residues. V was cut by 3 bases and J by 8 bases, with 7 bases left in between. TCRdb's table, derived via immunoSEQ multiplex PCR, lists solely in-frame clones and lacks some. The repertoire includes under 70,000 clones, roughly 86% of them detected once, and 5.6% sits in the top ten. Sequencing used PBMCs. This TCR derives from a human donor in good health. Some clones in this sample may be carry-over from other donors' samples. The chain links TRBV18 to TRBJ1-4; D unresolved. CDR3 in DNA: TGTGCCAGCTCACCCAGAGGAGAAAAACTGTTTTTT. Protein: CASSPRGEKLFF.